The source of this T cell receptor (beta chain) is a study of T cell repertoires in cytomegalovirus infection. At the level of the study: Carrying CMV and the relevant HLA type showed in public TCR beta signatures.

TCRdb ran MiXCR on the reads and lists one entry per CDR3 protein. In the table there are about 180,000 distinct CDR3 sequences, over 13% of which are singletons. Comments on this clonotype: Its antigen is as yet unknown.

Study results and limitations: Summed frequency of public TCR beta families distinguished CMV carriers with the relevant HLA. HLA-C-restricted CMV-specific TCR beta clonotypes prevailed in the ex vivo response.

Germline CDR1 is SGHDN and CDR2 is FVKESK. With 3 bases clipped from V and 0 bases from J, the junction kept 8 bases outside the gene matches. The CDR3 length is 19 residues. The J gene is TRBJ1-6, the V gene TRBV14, with 10 bases lining up with TRBD1. The receptor comes from a human donor in good health (CMV status not recorded). Some clones in this sample may be carry-over from other donors' samples. Sequenced material: PBMCs. The CDR3 bases are TGTGCCAGCAGCCAGGGGGACAGGGGCGGGAGCTCCTATAATTCACCCCTCCACTTT. This sequence encodes CASSQGDRGGSSYNSPLHF.